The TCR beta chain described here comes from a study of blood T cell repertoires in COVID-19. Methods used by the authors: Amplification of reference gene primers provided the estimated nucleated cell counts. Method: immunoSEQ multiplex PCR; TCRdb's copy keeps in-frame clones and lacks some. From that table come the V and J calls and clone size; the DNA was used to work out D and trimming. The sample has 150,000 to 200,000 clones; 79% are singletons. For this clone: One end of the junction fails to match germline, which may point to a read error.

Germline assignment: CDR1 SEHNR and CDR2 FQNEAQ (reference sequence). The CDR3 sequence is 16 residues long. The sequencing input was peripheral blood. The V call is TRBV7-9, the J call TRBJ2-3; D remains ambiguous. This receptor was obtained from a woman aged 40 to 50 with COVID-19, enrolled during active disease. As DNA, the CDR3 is TGTGCCAGCCGCTTTACGGTCCCGGTTGATGGAGATACGCAGTATTTT. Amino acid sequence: CASRFTVPVDGDTQYF.